This paragraph reports one T cell receptor beta chain. What it binds is not known. The record originates from a study of post-analysis software for immune sequencing data. At the level of the study: As for disease course, relapsing-remitting, secondary progressive and progressive-relapsing multiple sclerosis were all included.

The study, taken as a whole, reports: In patients, TRBV5-6, TRBV5-1 and TRBV20-1 belonged to roughly five TRBV segments found more frequently than in controls. Co-batched samples clustered tightly together by F measure. Diversity measured as normalized Chao1 was significantly lower in multiple sclerosis patients than in controls.

This CDR3 spans 14 amino acids. Germline-derived CDR1 and CDR2 are SGDLS and YYNGEE. V dropped 0 bases and J dropped 9; count of bases not matched to a gene: 8. Built from TCR beta cDNA, the libraries had unique molecular identifiers in them. There were about 1 to 10 million T cells, and around 500,000 cDNA molecules came from them. MiXCR, run by TCRdb on the PCR reads, gives a single entry per CDR3 protein. The top ten hold about an eighth of the sample, which has approximately 400,000 distinct CDR3 sequences, approximately 38% seen once. This chain joins TRBV9 and TRBJ2-5, with 7 nucleotides matching TRBD2. The clonotype was recovered from a girl aged 5-17 years with multiple sclerosis. Sequenced sample: blood. CDR3 in DNA: TGTGCCAGCAGCGTAGAGGGAGGGCAGAGACCCCAGTACTTC. It translates to CASSVEGGQRPQYF. The full variable domain, its missing parts supplied by reference TRBV9 and TRBJ2-5, is DSGVTQTPKHLITATGQRVTLRCSPRSGDLSVYWYQQSLDQGLQFLIQYYNGEERAKGNILERFSAQQFPDLHSELNLSSLELGDSALYFCASSVEGGQRPQYFGPGTRLLVL.